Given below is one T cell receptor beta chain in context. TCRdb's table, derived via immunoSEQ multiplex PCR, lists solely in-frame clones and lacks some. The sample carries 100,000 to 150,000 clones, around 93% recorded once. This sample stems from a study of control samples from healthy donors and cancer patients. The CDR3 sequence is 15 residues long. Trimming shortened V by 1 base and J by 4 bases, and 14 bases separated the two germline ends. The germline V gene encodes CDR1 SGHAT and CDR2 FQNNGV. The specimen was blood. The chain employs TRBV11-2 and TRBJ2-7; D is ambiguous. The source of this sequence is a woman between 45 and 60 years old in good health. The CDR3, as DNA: TGTGCCAGCAGCTTAGGGTTTGGGTACAGATACGAGCAGTACTTC. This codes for CASSLGFGYRYEQYF.